The source of this TCR beta chain is a study of T cell responses to AZD1222 COVID-19 vaccine. Germline V gives CDR1 KGHDR, CDR2 SFDVKD. J was trimmed by 5 bases and V by 2 bases; bases with no gene match: 5. This CDR3 region has 15 residues. Remarks on this clone: Within the sample, other DNA sequences also encode this same CDR3.

TCRdb keeps only in-frame clones here, not all; method: immunoSEQ multiplex PCR. The sample includes roughly 100,000 clones, approximately 88% seen only once; the top ten take roughly 20%. The sample here was peripheral blood, taken on day 0 of AZD1222 vaccination. This receptor was taken from an adult in good health. The gene calls are TRBV24-1 and TRBJ2-5; TRBD2 matches at 9 bases. CDR3 in amino acids: CATSDSTSGGETQYF. The CDR3 DNA reads TGTGCCACCAGTGATTCGACTAGCGGCGGGGAGACCCAGTACTTC.